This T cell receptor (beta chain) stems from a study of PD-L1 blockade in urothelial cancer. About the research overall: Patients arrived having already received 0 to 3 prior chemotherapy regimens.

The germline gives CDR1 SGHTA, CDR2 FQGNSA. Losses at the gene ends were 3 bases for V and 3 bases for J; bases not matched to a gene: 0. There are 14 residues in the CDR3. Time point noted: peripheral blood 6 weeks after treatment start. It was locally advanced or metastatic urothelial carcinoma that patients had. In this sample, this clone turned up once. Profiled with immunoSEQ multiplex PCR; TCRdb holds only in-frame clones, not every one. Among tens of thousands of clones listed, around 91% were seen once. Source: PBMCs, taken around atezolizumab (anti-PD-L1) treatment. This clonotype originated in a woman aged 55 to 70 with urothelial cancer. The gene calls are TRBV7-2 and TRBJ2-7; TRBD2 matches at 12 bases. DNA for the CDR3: TGTGCCAGCAGCTTGACTAGCGGGGGCTACGAGCAGTACTTC. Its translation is CASSLTSGGYEQYF.